The rows below give T cell receptor beta chains drawn from one sample of a study of blood T cell repertoires in COVID-19. Data came from immunoSEQ multiplex PCR; TCRdb stores just in-frame clones and leaves some out. The table has around 81,000 clones, 88% seen once. What was sequenced was peripheral blood. The receptors derive from a man in his 70s with acute or convalescent COVID-19. Both conserved end residues are part of each CDR3. A D gene is named only where the DNA matches it firmly. Size tells how often a clone was seen (once, few, many) or the class of an expanded clone, and some rows leave it out.

v_gene	j_gene	abundance	d_gene	CDR3nt	CDR3aa
TRBV3-1/TRBV3-2	TRBJ2-1	-	TRBD1	TGTGCCAGCAGCCCGGGACAGAAAAACAATGAGCAGTTCTTC	CASSPGQKNNEQFF
TRBV4-3	TRBJ2-4	-	-	TGCGCCAGCAGCCAAGATTTGGCAGGCTCCGATCTAGCCAAAAACATTCAGTACTTC	CASSQDLAGSDLAKNIQYF
TRBV19	TRBJ1-5	-	-	TGTGCCAGTAGTAACGTGGGGTCTAGCGGAGGGGGCAATCAGCCCCAGCATTTT	CASSNVGSSGGGNQPQHF
TRBV7-9	TRBJ1-1	-	TRBD1	TGTGCCAGCAGCCCTACAGGGGCGGCCAGAACTGAAGCTTTCTTT	CASSPTGAARTEAFF
TRBV5-1	TRBJ2-3	-	-	TGCGCCAGCAGCCTCGACGAGGGTACGCAGTATTTT	CASSLDEGTQYF
TRBV28	TRBJ2-3	-	TRBD1	TGTGCCAGCAGTTCACCGGGACAGCTTTACACAGATACGCAGTATTTT	CASSSPGQLYTDTQYF
TRBV20-1	TRBJ2-7	-	TRBD2	TGCAGTGCTAGTGGTCACGGGACTAGAACTTACGAGCAGTACTTC	CSASGHGTRTYEQYF
TRBV7-2	TRBJ2-2	once	TRBD2	TGTGCCAGCAGCCTCACTAGCGGGGGGGCAGTCGGGGAGCTGTTTTTT	CASSLTSGGAVGELFF
TRBV7-9	TRBJ2-7	-	TRBD1	TGTGCCAGCAGCTGGACAGGCCCCTACGAGCAGTACTTC	CASSWTGPYEQYF
TRBV19	TRBJ2-7	few	-	TGTGCCAGTAGTACAGCACAGGGAAGGGGGGGTTACTACGAGCAGTACTTC	CASSTAQGRGGYYEQYF
TRBV29-1	TRBJ1-4	-	TRBD1	TGCAGCGTGCTACAGGGGGTTGGTGAAAAACTGTTTTTT	CSVLQGVGEKLFF
TRBV7-2	TRBJ1-2	-	-	TGTGCCAGCAGCTTATCTGGCAGGGCCTTAGCTAACTATGGCTACACCTTC	CASSLSGRALANYGYTF
TRBV5-1	TRBJ1-4	-	-	TGCGCCAGCAGCTTGGGGGGGCTAGGTGAAAAACTGTTTTTT	CASSLGGLGEKLFF
TRBV28	TRBJ2-5	-	-	TGTGCCAGCAGTAAACAGGGAGCCCAAGAGACCCAGTACTTC	CASSKQGAQETQYF
TRBV11-2	TRBJ2-1	-	TRBD1	TGTGCCAGCAGCACCACCCCCCGGGACAGGATCCTTTATGAGCAGTTCTTC	CASSTTPRDRILYEQFF
TRBV5-8	TRBJ2-2	-	TRBD1	TGTGCCAGCAGCTTGAAGGGACAGCTTTCCACCGGGGAGCTGTTTTTT	CASSLKGQLSTGELFF
TRBV23-1	TRBJ2-7	-	-	TGCGCCAGCAGTCAATCCGGAGGCCCTCGGCTACACTACGAGCAGTACTTC	CASSQSGGPRLHYEQYF
TRBV7-9	TRBJ2-1	-	TRBD1	TGTGCCAGCAGCTTAGCGCTAATTTGGGGACAGAGCTCCTACAATGAGCAGTTCTTC	CASSLALIWGQSSYNEQFF
TRBV5-1	TRBJ2-7	-	TRBD2	TGCGCCAGCAGCTTGGATAGCGTGGGAGGGGTCTACGAGCAGTACTTC	CASSLDSVGGVYEQYF
TRBV5-1	TRBJ2-1	-	-	TGCGCCAGCAGCTTTTCGCAGGGGCGGTACAATGAGCAGTTCTTC	CASSFSQGRYNEQFF
TRBV19	TRBJ1-5	-	-	TGTGCCAGTAGTATCCGGAGAGGGCCCCAGCATTTT	CASSIRRGPQHF
TRBV7-9	TRBJ1-1	-	-	TGTGCCAGCAGCTTAAAGCTCGAATTCATGAACACTGAAGCTTTCTTT	CASSLKLEFMNTEAFF